A single sample gave rise to the 20 T cell receptor beta chains below, sequenced in a study of OX40 agonist ivuxolimab in advanced cancers. TCRdb keeps only in-frame clones here, not all; method: immunoSEQ multiplex PCR. Here the sample spans around 120,000 clones, approximately 90% being singletons. Source: CD4+ or CD8+ T cells sorted from blood, taken in a trial of the OX40 agonist ivuxolimab. All receptors come from an adult with an advanced solid tumor such as melanoma, head and neck, liver or kidney cancer.

This chain uses TRBV18 with TRBJ1-1; possibly TRBD1 for D (6 bases). CDR1 is KGHSH, CDR2 LQKENI, per germline. The CDR3 totals 16 residues. Trimming removed 4 bases from V and 3 bases from J, with 18 bases in between. The CDR3 loop is CASSRGGEGGHTEAFF. DNA for the CDR3: TGTGCCAGCTCACGAGGGGGGGAAGGAGGTCACACTGAAGCTTTCTTT.

The chain has TRBV21-1 and TRBJ2-7; the D call in the table, TRBD2, was not verified against the DNA. TRBV21-1 is deemed a pseudogene. The CDR3 consists of 15 residues. CDR3: CASSKVEKNPYEQYF. Here the CDR3 DNA reads TGTGCCAGCAGCAAAGTCGAGAAAAATCCCTACGAGCAGTACTTC.

In DNA form, the CDR3 reads TGTGCCAGCAGCTACCCCGGGACAGGGTTCAATGAGCAGTTCTTC. This codes for CASSYPGTGFNEQFF. The rearrangement links TRBV11-2 to TRBJ2-1; 9 bases are shared with TRBD1. The CDR3 consists of 15 residues. CDR1 and CDR2 (germline): SGHAT, FQNNGV. V was pared by 4 bases and J by 6 bases, with 7 bases of the junction left unmatched.

The rearrangement joins TRBV30 to TRBJ2-3; maybe TRBD1 (7 bases). The CDR3 is made up of 15 amino acids. Trimming shortened V by 6 bases and J by 3 bases, and 19 bases separated the two germline ends. From germline, CDR1 is GTSNPN and CDR2 SVGIG (reference sequence). Here the CDR3 DNA reads TGTGCCTGTGGGGGGAAAGGGACAGTAACAGATACGCAGTATTTT. It codes for CACGGKGTVTDTQYF.

The chain uses TRBV28 and TRBJ1-1; no definite D call. V dropped 6 bases and J dropped 1 base, with 24 bases sitting between them. The CDR3 runs 18 residues. Germline values: CDR1 MDHEN, CDR2 SYDVKM. CDR3 sequence reads: CASRGNTGGRRGNTEAFF. The CDR3 DNA reads as TGTGCCAGCAGGGGGAACACGGGCGGGAGGCGGGGGAACACTGAAGCTTTCTTT.

This clone is a singleton in its sample. CDR3 amino acids: CASSFQKQETQYF. DNA for the CDR3: TGCGCCAGCAGCTTCCAAAAGCAAGAGACCCAGTACTTC. The rearrangement links TRBV4-3 to TRBJ2-5; D unresolved. V lost 5 bases and J 2 bases, leaving 9 bases between the germline ends. The CDR3 covers 13 residues. Germline V gene lookup returns CDR1 LGHNA and CDR2 YSLEER.

V usage is TRBV19 and J usage is TRBJ2-7, with 8 bases fitting TRBD2. V was clipped by 7 bases and J by 2 bases; unmatched bases: 10. The germline V gene encodes CDR1 LNHDA and CDR2 SQIVND (reference sequence). This CDR3 is 15 amino acids long. Here the CDR3 reads CASKAHSGGAYEQYF. In DNA, the CDR3 is TGTGCCAGTAAAGCACACAGCGGGGGCGCCTACGAGCAGTACTTC.

The chain joins TRBV6-5 to TRBJ2-5, with D uncertain. Germline values: CDR1 MNHEY, CDR2 SVGAGI. The CDR3 is made up of 13 amino acids. Trimming left V 6 bases short and J 0 bases short, with 8 bases between. The CDR3 coding sequence is TGTGCCAGCAGCCCAGCAAACCAAGAGACCCAGTACTTC. It yields the protein CASSPANQETQYF.

The chain combines TRBV7-2 with TRBJ1-1, with D hard to call. Germline CDR1 is SGHTA and CDR2 is FQGNSA. The CDR3 totals 11 residues. The ends were cut back, 3 bases at V and 3 bases at J, with 2 bases in the middle. CDR3 sequence: CASSFHTEAFF. In nucleotides, the CDR3 is TGTGCCAGCAGCTTCCACACTGAAGCTTTCTTT.

This clone appeared a few times. The chain joins TRBV21-1 to TRBJ1-6; TRBD1, the table's D call, was not compared with the DNA. TRBV21-1 is tagged as a pseudogene. The CDR3 loop spans 11 amino acids. Here the CDR3 reads CLRTVNSPLHF. The CDR3 DNA sequence: TGCCTCCGGACAGTTAATTCACCCCTCCACTTT.

The chain has TRBV7-2 and TRBJ2-3, with 11 bases that match TRBD1. Germline V gives CDR1 SGHTA, CDR2 FQGNSA. The CDR3 covers 15 residues. With V trimmed by 4 bases and J by 4 bases, 4 bases remained unmatched. CDR3 residues: CASSSPGQGADTQYF. The CDR3 nucleotides are TGTGCCAGCAGCTCACCGGGACAGGGGGCAGATACGCAGTATTTT.

CDR3 DNA sequence: TGTGCCAGTGGACTGATAAGTGATATTGGACTCGGGGGTGGCTACACCTTC. This translates into CASGLISDIGLGGGYTF. The genes are TRBV19 and TRBJ1-2; D possibly corresponds to TRBD1 (5 bases). This CDR3 contains 17 residues. The V gene lost 8 bases and the J gene lost 7 bases, with 29 bases spanning the gap. Germline loops: CDR1 LNHDA, CDR2 SQIVND (reference sequence). Filled out from reference TRBV19 and TRBJ1-2, the complete variable domain reads DGGITQSPKYLFRKEGQNVTLSCEQNLNHDAMYWYRQDPGQGLRLIYYSQIVNDFQKGDIAEGYSVSREKKESFPLTVTSAQKNPTAFYLCASGLISDIGLGGGYTFGSGTRLTVV.

The chain employs TRBV7-2 and TRBJ1-1; 8 bases map to TRBD1. Germline assignment: CDR1 SGHTA and CDR2 FQGNSA. This CDR3 comprises 15 residues. With V trimmed by 5 bases and J by 1 base, 6 bases remained unmatched. Here the CDR3 DNA reads TGTGCCAGCAGCCGATATGGGACAGGGAACACTGAAGCTTTCTTT. It encodes CASSRYGTGNTEAFF.

V is TRBV19 and J is TRBJ1-2; D is perhaps TRBD1 (5 bases). Looked up from germline, CDR1 is LNHDA and CDR2 is SQIVND (reference sequence). The CDR3 spans 13 residues. V was cut by 10 bases and J by 7 bases, with 19 bases left in between. The CDR3 loop is CAIPAGQGPGYTF. CDR3 nucleotides: TGTGCCATCCCGGCCGGGCAGGGACCTGGCTACACCTTC.

The genes are TRBV7-2 and TRBJ2-5, with D hard to call. The germline gives CDR1 SGHTA, CDR2 FQGNSA. V shed 4 bases and J shed 0 bases, with 6 bases lying between them. This CDR3 is 13 amino acids long. Here the CDR3 reads CASSSLYQETQYF. In nucleotides, the CDR3 is TGTGCCAGCAGCTCTCTATACCAAGAGACCCAGTACTTC. Complete variable domain (other parts from reference TRBV7-2 and TRBJ2-5): GAGVSQSPSNKVTEKGKDVELRCDPISGHTALYWYRQSLGQGLEFLIYFQGNSAPDKSGLPSDRFSAERTGGSVSTLTIQRTQQEDSAVYLCASSSLYQETQYFGPGTRLLVL.

In the case of this clone: Other DNA sequences from this sample encode an identical CDR3 as well. The rearrangement links TRBV5-6 to TRBJ2-2; D remains ambiguous. Deletions cut 4 bases from V and 15 bases from J, with 16 bases between. The CDR3 is made up of 12 amino acids. Germline V gene data show CDR1 as SGHDT and CDR2 as YYEEEE. The chain's CDR3 is CASSLGQPPMFF. The CDR3 DNA reads as TGTGCCAGCAGCCTCGGTCAGCCTCCGATGTTTTTT.

This sequence joins TRBV18 and TRBJ2-3; 8 bases map to TRBD2. Germline CDR1 and CDR2: KGHSH and LQKENI. The CDR3 spans 15 residues. V shed 3 bases and J 2 bases; nucleotides not matched to a gene: 4. CDR3 protein: CASSPKAGVTDTQYF. The CDR3 bases are TGTGCCAGCTCACCGAAAGCGGGGGTCACAGATACGCAGTATTTT.

The chain carries TRBV6-5 and TRBJ1-2; tentative D call: TRBD1 (5 bases). The CDR3 has 13 amino acids. Germline assignment: CDR1 MNHEY and CDR2 SVGAGI. The germline V and J ends were trimmed by 8 bases and 4 bases, with 14 bases remaining between them. The CDR3 is CASGGARTYGYTF. The CDR3 DNA reads as TGTGCCAGCGGTGGGGCAAGGACCTATGGCTACACCTTC.

The gene calls are TRBV9 and TRBJ2-7; 14 bases fit TRBD2. This CDR3 contains 17 residues. The V and J ends lost 0 bases and 5 bases, in that order; junction bases with no gene match: 7. CDR1 is SGDLS, CDR2 YYNGEE, per germline. This chain's CDR3 is CASSVGLAGGPGHEQYF. CDR3 DNA sequence: TGTGCCAGCAGCGTAGGACTAGCGGGGGGGCCTGGCCACGAGCAGTACTTC.

The rearrangement uses TRBV5-6 and TRBJ1-1; D is unclear. The ends were cut back, 4 bases at V and 1 base at J, with 14 bases in the middle. CDR3 length equals 15 residues. Germline CDR1 is SGHDT and CDR2 is YYEEEE. The CDR3 sequence: CASSAIQKPNTEAFF. The DNA of the CDR3 is TGTGCCAGCAGCGCGATACAGAAGCCGAACACTGAAGCTTTCTTT.